This TCR beta chain originates from a study of T-cell memory formation after mild COVID-19. Study conclusions and caveats: While clones contracting from day 15 to 85 were balanced between CD4 and CD8, later expanders leaned CD4+.

As to this clonotype: Its antigen is not known.

The CDR3 has 15 residues. Germline V gene lookup returns CDR1 SGDLS and CDR2 YYNGEE. V shed 0 bases and J shed 10 bases, with 14 bases lying between them. TCRdb fed the 5' RACE reads into MiXCR, producing one record per CDR3 protein. The sample comprises about 130,000 distinct CDR3 sequences, approximately 26% of which are singletons, and roughly 25% rests with the top ten. The chain joins TRBV9 to TRBJ1-6, with D possibly TRBD1 on 5 matching bases. This TCR came from an adult woman who had mild COVID-19 (a few samples of this study predate the infection). Cell type and time point are not known. Sequencing was performed on PBMCs or a T cell subset sorted from them (not recorded which). The CDR3 region has the DNA TGTGCCAGCAGCGTAGGTGGGACTCCCCCATCACCCCTCCACTTT. As protein: CASSVGGTPPSPLHF.